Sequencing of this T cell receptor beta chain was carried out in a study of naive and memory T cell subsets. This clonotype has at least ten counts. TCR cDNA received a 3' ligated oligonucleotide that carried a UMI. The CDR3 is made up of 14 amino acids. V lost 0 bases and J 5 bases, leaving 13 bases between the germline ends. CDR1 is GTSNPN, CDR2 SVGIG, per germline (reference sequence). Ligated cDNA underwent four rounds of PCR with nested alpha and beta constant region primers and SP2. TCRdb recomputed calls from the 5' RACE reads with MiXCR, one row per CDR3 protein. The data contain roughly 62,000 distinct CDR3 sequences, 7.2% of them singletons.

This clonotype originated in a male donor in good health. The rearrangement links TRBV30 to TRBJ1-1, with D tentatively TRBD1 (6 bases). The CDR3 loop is CAWSVAGALTEAFF. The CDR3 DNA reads TGTGCCTGGAGTGTGGCGGGGGCGCTTACTGAAGCTTTCTTT.